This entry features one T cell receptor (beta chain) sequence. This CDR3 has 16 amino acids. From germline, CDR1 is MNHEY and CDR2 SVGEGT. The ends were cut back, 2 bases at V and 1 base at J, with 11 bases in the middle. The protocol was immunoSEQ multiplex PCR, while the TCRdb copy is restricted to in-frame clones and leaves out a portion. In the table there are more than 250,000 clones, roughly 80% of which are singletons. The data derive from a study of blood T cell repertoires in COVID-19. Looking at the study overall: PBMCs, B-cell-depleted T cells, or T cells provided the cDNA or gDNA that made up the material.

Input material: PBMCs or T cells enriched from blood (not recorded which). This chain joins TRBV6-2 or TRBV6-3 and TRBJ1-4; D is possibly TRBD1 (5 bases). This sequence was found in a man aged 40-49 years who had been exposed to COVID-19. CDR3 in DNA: TGTGCCAGCAGTTACACGGCGGGACGAACTAATGAAAAACTGTTTTTT. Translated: CASSYTAGRTNEKLFF.